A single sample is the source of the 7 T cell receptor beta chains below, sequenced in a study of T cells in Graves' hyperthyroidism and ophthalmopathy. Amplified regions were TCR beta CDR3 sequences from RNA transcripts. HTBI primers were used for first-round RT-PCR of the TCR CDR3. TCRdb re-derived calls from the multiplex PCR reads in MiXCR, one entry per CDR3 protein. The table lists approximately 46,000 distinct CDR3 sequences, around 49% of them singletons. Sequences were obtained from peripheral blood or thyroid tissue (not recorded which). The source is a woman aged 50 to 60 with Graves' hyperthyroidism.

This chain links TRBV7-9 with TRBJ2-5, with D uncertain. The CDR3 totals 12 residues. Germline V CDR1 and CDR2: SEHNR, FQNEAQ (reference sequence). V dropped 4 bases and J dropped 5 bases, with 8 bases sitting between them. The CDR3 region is CASSSPEETQYF. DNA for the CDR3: TGTGCCAGCAGCTCACCGGAGGAGACCCAGTACTTC.

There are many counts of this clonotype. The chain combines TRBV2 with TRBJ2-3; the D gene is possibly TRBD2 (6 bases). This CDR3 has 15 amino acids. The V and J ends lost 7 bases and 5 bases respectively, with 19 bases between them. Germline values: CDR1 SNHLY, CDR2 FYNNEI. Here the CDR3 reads CASMERADSVDTQYF. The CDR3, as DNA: TGTGCCAGCATGGAGCGGGCGGATAGTGTAGATACGCAGTATTTT.

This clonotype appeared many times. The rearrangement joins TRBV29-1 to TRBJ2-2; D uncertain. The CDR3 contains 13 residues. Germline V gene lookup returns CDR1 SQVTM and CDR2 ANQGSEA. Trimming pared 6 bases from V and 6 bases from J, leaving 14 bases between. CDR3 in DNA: TGCAGCGTAAAGGGAACGTCAGCCGGGGAGCTGTTTTTT. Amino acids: CSVKGTSAGELFF.

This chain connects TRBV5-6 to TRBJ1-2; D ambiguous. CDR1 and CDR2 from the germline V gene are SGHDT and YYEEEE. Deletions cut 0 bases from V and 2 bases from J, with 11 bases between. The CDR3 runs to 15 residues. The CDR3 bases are TGTGCCAGCAGCTTGGGGTATCGGGGAAACTATGGCTACACCTTC. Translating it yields CASSLGYRGNYGYTF. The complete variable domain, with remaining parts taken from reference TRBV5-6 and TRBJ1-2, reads DAGVTQSPTHLIKTRGQQVTLRCSPKSGHDTVSWYQQALGQGPQFIFQYYEEEERQRGNFPDRFSGHQFPNYSSELNVNALLLGDSALYLCASSLGYRGNYGYTFGSGTRLTVV.

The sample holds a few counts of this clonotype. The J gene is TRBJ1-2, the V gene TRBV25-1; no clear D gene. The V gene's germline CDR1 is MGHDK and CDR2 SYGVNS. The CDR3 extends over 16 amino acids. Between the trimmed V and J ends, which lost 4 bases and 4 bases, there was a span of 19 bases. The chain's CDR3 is CASSARDRATSYGYTF. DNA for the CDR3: TGTGCCAGCAGTGCTAGAGATAGGGCGACTTCCTATGGCTACACCTTC.

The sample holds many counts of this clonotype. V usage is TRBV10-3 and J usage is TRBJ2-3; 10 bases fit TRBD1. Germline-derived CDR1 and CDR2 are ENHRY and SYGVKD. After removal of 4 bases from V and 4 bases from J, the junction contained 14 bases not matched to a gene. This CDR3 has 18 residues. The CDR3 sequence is CAISAGTGARLGADTQYF. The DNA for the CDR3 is TGTGCCATCAGTGCTGGGACAGGGGCCCGTCTCGGCGCAGATACGCAGTATTTT.

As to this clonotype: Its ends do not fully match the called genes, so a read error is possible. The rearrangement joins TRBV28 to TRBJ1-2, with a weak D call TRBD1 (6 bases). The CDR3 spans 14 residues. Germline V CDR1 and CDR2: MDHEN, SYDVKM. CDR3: CASSLSSDGGGHTF. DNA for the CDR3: TGCGCCAGCAGTTTGTCGTCGGACGGGGGGGGCCACACCTTC.